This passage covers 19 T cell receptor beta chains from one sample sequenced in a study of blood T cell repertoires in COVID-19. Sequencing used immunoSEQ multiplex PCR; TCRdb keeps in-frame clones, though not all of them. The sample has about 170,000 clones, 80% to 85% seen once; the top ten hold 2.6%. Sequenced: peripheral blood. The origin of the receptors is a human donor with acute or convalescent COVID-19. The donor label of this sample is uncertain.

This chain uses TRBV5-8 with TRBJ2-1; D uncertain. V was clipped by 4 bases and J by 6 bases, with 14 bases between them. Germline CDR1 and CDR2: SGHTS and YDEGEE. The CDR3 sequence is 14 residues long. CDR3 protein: CASSPGYPGNEQFF. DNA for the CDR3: TGTGCCAGCAGCCCCGGTTATCCCGGCAATGAGCAGTTCTTC.

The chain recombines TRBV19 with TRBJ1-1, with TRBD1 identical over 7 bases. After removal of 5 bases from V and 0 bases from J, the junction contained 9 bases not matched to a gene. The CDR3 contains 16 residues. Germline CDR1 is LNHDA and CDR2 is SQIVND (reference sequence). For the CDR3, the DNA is TGTGCCAGTAGTCCTTCTAACAGGGGCATGAACACTGAAGCTTTCTTT. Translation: CASSPSNRGMNTEAFF. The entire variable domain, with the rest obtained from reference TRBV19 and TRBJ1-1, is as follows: DGGITQSPKYLFRKEGQNVTLSCEQNLNHDAMYWYRQDPGQGLRLIYYSQIVNDFQKGDIAEGYSVSREKKESFPLTVTSAQKNPTAFYLCASSPSNRGMNTEAFFGQGTRLTVV.

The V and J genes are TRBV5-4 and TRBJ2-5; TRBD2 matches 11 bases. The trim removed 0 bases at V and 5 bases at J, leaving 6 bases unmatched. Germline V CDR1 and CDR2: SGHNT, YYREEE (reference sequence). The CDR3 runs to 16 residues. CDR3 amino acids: CASSLELAGGRETQYF. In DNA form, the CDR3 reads TGTGCCAGCAGCTTGGAGCTAGCGGGGGGCAGGGAGACCCAGTACTTC.

Here the CDR3 DNA reads TGTGCCAGCAGCTTAGCCGGGACTAGCGGGAGGTACGAGCAGTACTTC. Translating gives CASSLAGTSGRYEQYF. This chain uses TRBV7-9 with TRBJ2-7; 15 bases agree with TRBD2. Unmatched junction bases numbered 1, after V lost 0 bases and J lost 4 bases. Germline values: CDR1 SEHNR, CDR2 FQNEAQ (reference sequence). The CDR3 has 16 residues.

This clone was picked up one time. CDR3 sequence (DNA): TGTGCCAGCAGTGAACGACCCCCGAGGAGAACTGAAGCTTTCTTT. It specifies CASSERPPRRTEAFF. The chain carries TRBV2 and TRBJ1-1, with D unclear. From germline, CDR1 is SNHLY and CDR2 FYNNEI. Trimming shortened V by 2 bases and J by 5 bases, and 15 bases separated the two germline ends. The CDR3 contains 15 residues. Full variable domain (remainder filled in from reference TRBV2 and TRBJ1-1): EPEVTQTPSHQVTQMGQEVILRCVPISNHLYFYWYRQILGQKVEFLVSFYNNEISEKSEIFDDQFSVERPDGSNFTLKIRSTKLEDSAMYFCASSERPPRRTEAFFGQGTRLTVV.

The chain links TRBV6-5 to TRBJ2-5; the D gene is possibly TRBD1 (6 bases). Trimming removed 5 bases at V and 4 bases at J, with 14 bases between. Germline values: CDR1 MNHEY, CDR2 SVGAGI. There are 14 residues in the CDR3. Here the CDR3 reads CASSILLGAETQYF. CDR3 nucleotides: TGTGCCAGCAGTATCCTATTGGGGGCAGAGACCCAGTACTTC.

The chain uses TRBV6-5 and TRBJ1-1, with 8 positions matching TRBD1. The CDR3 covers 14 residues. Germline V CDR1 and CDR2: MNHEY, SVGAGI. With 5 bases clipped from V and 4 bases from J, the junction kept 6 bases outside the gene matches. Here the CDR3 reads CASSLDRGVTEAFF. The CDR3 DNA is TGTGCCAGCAGTCTCGACAGGGGTGTCACTGAAGCTTTCTTT.

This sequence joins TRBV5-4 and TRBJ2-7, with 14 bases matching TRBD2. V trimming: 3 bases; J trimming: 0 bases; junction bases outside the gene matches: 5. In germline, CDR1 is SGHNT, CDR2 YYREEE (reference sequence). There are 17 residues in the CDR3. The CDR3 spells CASSSGTSGRTSYEQYF. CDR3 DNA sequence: TGTGCCAGCAGCTCAGGGACTAGCGGGAGAACCTCCTACGAGCAGTACTTC.

The CDR3 protein is CARGGGDSGNTIYF. In DNA form, the CDR3 reads TGTGCCAGGGGCGGGGGGGACTCTGGAAACACCATATATTTT. The chain recombines TRBV21-1 with TRBJ1-3. TRBV21-1 is tagged as a pseudogene. This CDR3 is 14 amino acids long.

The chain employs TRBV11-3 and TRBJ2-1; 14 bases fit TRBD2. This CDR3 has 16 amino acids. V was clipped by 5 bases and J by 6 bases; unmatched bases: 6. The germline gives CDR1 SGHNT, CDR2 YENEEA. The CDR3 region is CASSPTSGGAGNEQFF. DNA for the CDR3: TGTGCCAGCAGCCCGACTAGCGGGGGGGCGGGCAATGAGCAGTTCTTC.

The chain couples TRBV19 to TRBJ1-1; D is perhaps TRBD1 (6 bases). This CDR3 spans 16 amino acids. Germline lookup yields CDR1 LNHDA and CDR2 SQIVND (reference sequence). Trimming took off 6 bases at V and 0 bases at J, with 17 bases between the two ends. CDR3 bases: TGTGCCAGTAGCGTAACTCCGGGACACTTGAACACTGAAGCTTTCTTT. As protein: CASSVTPGHLNTEAFF.

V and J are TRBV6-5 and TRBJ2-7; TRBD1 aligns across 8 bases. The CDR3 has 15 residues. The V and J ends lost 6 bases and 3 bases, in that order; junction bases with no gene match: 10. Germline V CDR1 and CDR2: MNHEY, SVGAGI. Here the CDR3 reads CASSRPGTGLYEQYF. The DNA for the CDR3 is TGTGCCAGCAGCAGGCCCGGGACAGGTCTCTACGAGCAGTACTTC.

CDR3 amino acids: CASSWGAGGTSYNEQFF. CDR3 DNA: TGTGCCAGCAGTTGGGGGGCAGGGGGCACCTCCTACAATGAGCAGTTCTTC. This chain uses TRBV27 with TRBJ2-1, with TRBD1 matching over 8 bases. CDR1 is MNHEY and CDR2 is SMNVEV in the germline V gene (reference sequence). The CDR3 covers 17 residues. With V trimmed by 4 bases and J by 0 bases, 8 bases remained unmatched.

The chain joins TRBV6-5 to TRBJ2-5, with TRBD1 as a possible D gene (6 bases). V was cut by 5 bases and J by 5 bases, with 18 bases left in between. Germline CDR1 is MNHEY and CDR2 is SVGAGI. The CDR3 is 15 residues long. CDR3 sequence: CASSTRTGTFETQYF. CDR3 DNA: TGTGCCAGCAGTACCCGGACCGGGACATTCGAGACCCAGTACTTC.

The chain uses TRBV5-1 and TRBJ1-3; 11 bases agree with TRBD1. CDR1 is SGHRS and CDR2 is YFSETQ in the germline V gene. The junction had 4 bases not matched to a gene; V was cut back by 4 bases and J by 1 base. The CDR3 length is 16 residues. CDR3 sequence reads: CASSPGQGASGNTIYF. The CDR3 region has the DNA TGCGCCAGCAGCCCCGGACAGGGGGCTTCTGGAAACACCATATATTTT. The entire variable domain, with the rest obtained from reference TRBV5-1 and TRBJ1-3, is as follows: KAGVTQTPRYLIKTRGQQVTLSCSPISGHRSVSWYQQTPGQGLQFLFEYFSETQRNKGNFPGRFSGRQFSNSRSEMNVSTLELGDSALYLCASSPGQGASGNTIYFGEGSWLTVV.

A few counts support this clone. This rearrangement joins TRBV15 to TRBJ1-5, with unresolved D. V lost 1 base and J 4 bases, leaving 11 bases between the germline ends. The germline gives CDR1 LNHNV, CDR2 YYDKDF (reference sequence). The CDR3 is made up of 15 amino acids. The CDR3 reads CATSRASSFNQPQHF. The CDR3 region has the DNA TGTGCCACCAGCAGAGCCTCTTCCTTTAATCAGCCCCAGCATTTT. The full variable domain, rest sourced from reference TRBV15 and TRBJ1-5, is DAMVIQNPRYQVTQFGKPVTLSCSQTLNHNVMYWYQQKSSQAPKLLFHYYDKDFNNEADTPDNFQSRRPNTSFCFLDIRSPGLGDTAMYLCATSRASSFNQPQHFGDGTRLSIL.

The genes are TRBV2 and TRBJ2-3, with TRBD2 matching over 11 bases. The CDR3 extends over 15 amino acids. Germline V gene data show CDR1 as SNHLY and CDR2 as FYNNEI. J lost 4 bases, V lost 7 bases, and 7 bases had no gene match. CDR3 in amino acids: CASNPLAGDADTQYF. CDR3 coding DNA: TGTGCCAGCAACCCACTAGCGGGAGATGCAGATACGCAGTATTTT.

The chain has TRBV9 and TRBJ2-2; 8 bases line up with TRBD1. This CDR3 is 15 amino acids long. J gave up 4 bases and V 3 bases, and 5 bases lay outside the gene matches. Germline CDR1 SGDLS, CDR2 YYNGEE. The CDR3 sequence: CASSASGTGTGELFF. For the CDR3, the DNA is TGTGCCAGCAGCGCCTCCGGGACAGGCACCGGGGAGCTGTTTTTT.

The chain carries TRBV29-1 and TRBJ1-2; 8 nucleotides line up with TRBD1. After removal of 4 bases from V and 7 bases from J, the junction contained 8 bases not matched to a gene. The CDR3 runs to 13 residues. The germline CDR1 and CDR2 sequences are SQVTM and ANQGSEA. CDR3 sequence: CSVGDDRGTGYTF. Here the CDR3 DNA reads TGCAGCGTTGGGGACGACAGGGGTACTGGCTACACCTTC. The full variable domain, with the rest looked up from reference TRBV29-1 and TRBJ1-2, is SAVISQKPSRDICQRGTSLTIQCQVDSQVTMMFWYRQQPGQSLTLIATANQGSEATYESGFVIDKFPISRPNLTFSTLTVSNMSPEDSSIYLCSVGDDRGTGYTFGSGTRLTVV.